The 6 T cell receptor beta chains below were found in one sample sequenced in a study of cytomegalovirus exposure and HLA in healthy donors. PCR primers comprised 60 Vbeta and 13 Jbeta primers. Here immunoSEQ multiplex PCR was the method, and the copy in TCRdb shows in-frame clones only, minus some. The table records some 78,000 clones, about four fifths of them present only once. The sequencing sample was made of PBMCs. The receptors derive from a man aged 50 to 60 in good health and CMV-seropositive.

The chain combines TRBV4-1 with TRBJ1-4, with TRBD1 matching 7 bases. Unmatched junction bases numbered 3, after V lost 4 bases and J lost 4 bases. This CDR3 is built from 14 residues. Per germline, CDR1 MGHRA and CDR2 YSYEKL. DNA for the CDR3: TGCGCCAGCAGCCCGGGACAGCTTAATGAAAAACTGTTTTTT. It yields the protein CASSPGQLNEKLFF.

The chain combines TRBV5-1 with TRBJ2-2, with 8 bases matching TRBD1. CDR1 SGHRS and CDR2 YFSETQ come from the germline V gene. The CDR3 runs to 16 residues. J gave up 6 bases and V 3 bases, and 10 bases lay outside the gene matches. The CDR3 sequence is CASSWTGQGRSGELFF. The CDR3 DNA follows: TGCGCCAGCAGCTGGACCGGACAGGGAAGATCCGGGGAGCTGTTTTTT.

The chain links TRBV9 to TRBJ2-4; D gene uncertain. V was shortened by 4 bases and J by 2 bases, with 19 bases between the two germline ends. CDR1 is SGDLS, CDR2 YYNGEE, per germline. CDR3 length equals 17 residues. The CDR3 loop reads CASSPQDWYSPKNIQYF. The CDR3 nucleotides are TGTGCCAGCAGCCCGCAGGATTGGTATTCTCCCAAAAACATTCAGTACTTC.

This chain uses TRBV10-1 with TRBJ2-3, with no clear D. This CDR3 comprises 16 residues. V was shortened by 2 bases and J by 2 bases, with 14 bases between the two germline ends. CDR1 is WNHNN and CDR2 is SYGVQD in the germline V gene (reference sequence). CDR3 DNA: TGCGCCAGCAGTGAGGCTCCTGGGCACTCCACAGATACGCAGTATTTT. This gives the protein CASSEAPGHSTDTQYF.

The CDR3 spells CASSSLRRIGGADTQYF. In DNA form, the CDR3 reads TGTGCCAGCAGTTCCCTTCGACGGATTGGGGGGGCAGATACGCAGTATTTT. The J gene is TRBJ2-3, the V gene TRBV27, with TRBD2 identical over 7 bases. Germline CDR1 and CDR2: MNHEY and SMNVEV (reference sequence). The CDR3 is 17 residues long. Unmatched junction bases numbered 14, after V lost 4 bases and J lost 4 bases.

The V call is TRBV2, the J call TRBJ1-1; 9 nucleotides line up with TRBD1. V was clipped by 4 bases and J by 0 bases; unmatched bases: 6. Germline V lookup: CDR1 SNHLY, CDR2 FYNNEI. This CDR3 spans 16 amino acids. In DNA, the CDR3 is TGTGCCAGCAGTGTTCGGACAGGGGACATGAACACTGAAGCTTTCTTT. Translated: CASSVRTGDMNTEAFF.